This T cell receptor beta chain was profiled in a study of T-cell reconstitution after alpha-beta-depleted transplantation in children. This clonotype was recorded many times. Its antigen is currently unknown. The junction does not match germline at one end; this may be a read error. Unique molecular identifiers tagged the TCRbeta library. TCRdb used MiXCR to reprocess the PCR reads, holding one entry per CDR3 protein. This sample yields 280,000 or so distinct CDR3 sequences, of which 11% are seen a single time; 20% to 25% belongs to the top ten. Whole-study results and caveats: Diversity and T-cell counts at one year after transplant derived mostly from new T cells. Reportedly, roughly two months post-transplant, alpha-beta T cells arose from several hundred expanded graft clones.

The specimen comprised peripheral blood, sampled 180 days after TCRalphabeta/CD19-depleted stem cell transplant. This sequence originates from a male patient between 2 and 10 years old who had a stem cell transplant for chronic granulomatous disease, so the T cells may come from the graft donor.

For the CDR3, the DNA is TGTGCTAGCAGCTTGCGGGGCGGGGGGGCCACAGATACGCAGTATTTT. Protein: CASSLRGGGATDTQYF. The chain uses TRBV7-7 and TRBJ2-3, with 9 bases aligning to TRBD2. CDR1 and CDR2 (germline): SSHAT, FNYEAQ (reference sequence). The CDR3 contains 16 residues. The whole variable domain, remainder taken from reference TRBV7-7 and TRBJ2-3, is GAGVSQSPRYKVTKRGQDVTLRCDPISSHATLYWYQQALGQGPEFLTYFNYEAQPDKSGLPSDRFSAERPEGSISTLTIQRTEQRDSAMYRCASSLRGGGATDTQYFGPGTRLTVL.